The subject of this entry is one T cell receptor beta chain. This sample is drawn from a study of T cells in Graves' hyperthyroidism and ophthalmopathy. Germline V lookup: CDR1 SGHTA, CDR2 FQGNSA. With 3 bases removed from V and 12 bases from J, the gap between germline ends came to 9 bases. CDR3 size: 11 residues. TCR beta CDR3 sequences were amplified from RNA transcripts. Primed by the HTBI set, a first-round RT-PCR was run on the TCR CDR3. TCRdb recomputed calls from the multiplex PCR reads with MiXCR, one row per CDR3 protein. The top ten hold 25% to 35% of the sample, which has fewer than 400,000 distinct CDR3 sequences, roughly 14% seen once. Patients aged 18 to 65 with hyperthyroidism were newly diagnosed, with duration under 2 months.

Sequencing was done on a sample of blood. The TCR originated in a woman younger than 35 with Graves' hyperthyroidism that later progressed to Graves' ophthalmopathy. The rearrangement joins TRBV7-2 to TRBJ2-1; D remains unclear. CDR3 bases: TGTGCCAGCAGCTTTTTGAACAGGCAGTTCTTC. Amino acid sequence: CASSFLNRQFF.